The clone carrying this TCR beta chain is judged medium-sized. The antigen is unknown. Prior to thyroid surgery, none of the patients had received any treatment. The record originates from a study of metastatic and nonmetastatic thyroid tumors. Findings of the study overall: Across blood and tumor, TCR beta diversity in malignant thyroid tumors was reportedly significantly higher than in benign nodules.

TCRdb re-processed the PCR reads through MiXCR. Of around 30,000 clones detected, around a fifth appear once; the ten largest clones hold more than 6.5%. The J segment lost 3 bases and the V segment lost 0 bases, leaving 10 bases of the junction unmatched. There are 19 residues in the CDR3. CDR1 and CDR2 from the germline V gene are SGHTA and FQGNSA. The chain links TRBV7-2 to TRBJ2-1; TRBD2 aligns across 11 bases. The sequence was obtained from a female donor with papillary thyroid cancer or a benign thyroid nodule (not recorded which). Some clones in this sample may be carry-over from other donors' samples. Sequencing was carried out using blood. The CDR3 is CASSLALAGGPAFYNEQFF. The CDR3, as DNA: TGTGCCAGCAGCTTAGCGCTAGCGGGAGGCCCTGCTTTCTACAATGAGCAGTTCTTC.